A single sample is the source of the 20 T cell receptor beta chains below, sequenced in a study of post-analysis software for immune sequencing data (dated by TCRdb to 2015 to 2017). General findings and caveats noted by the study authors: Significantly higher frequencies in patients than in controls were found for roughly 5 TRBV segments, including TRBV5-6, TRBV5-1 and TRBV20-1.

Libraries were prepared through PCR. The sequencer listed for this sample is Illumina HiSeq 2500. To reduce PCR and sequencing biases, unique molecular identifiers were built into the TCR beta cDNA libraries. TCRdb took the public reads, trimmed them with fastp at Q25, ran MiXCR for clone calling and kept in-frame beta chains. Every CDR3 protein is listed once, alongside the most common genes and DNA of its rows. This sample comprises 820,000 or so distinct CDR3 sequences, approximately 53% of them detected only once. The ten largest make up approximately 4.5% of the sample. Their cognate antigens are unknown. The sequencing input was blood. Receptors were obtained from a girl between 10 and 17 years old with multiple sclerosis.

This chain's CDR3 is CASSKTQGTSWVRNEQFF. The CDR3 DNA follows: TGTGCCAGCAGCAAGACCCAGGGGACTAGCTGGGTACGCAATGAGCAGTTCTTC. The J gene is TRBJ2-1, the V gene TRBV11-2; TRBD2 aligns across 9 bases. The junction had 17 bases not matched to a gene; V was cut back by 5 bases and J by 6 bases. The CDR3 extends over 18 amino acids. Germline V gene data show CDR1 as SGHAT and CDR2 as FQNNGV.

The chain is built from TRBV20-1 and TRBJ2-5; 7 positions match TRBD1. V was clipped by 7 bases and J by 11 bases; unmatched bases: 13. Germline V gene lookup returns CDR1 DFQATT and CDR2 SNEGSKA (reference sequence). This CDR3 spans 12 amino acids. The CDR3 nucleotides read TGCAGTGGGACAGGCCCCTTCTCGGAGCAGTACTTC. Protein sequence: CSGTGPFSEQYF.

Note on this clonotype: The junction departs from the called germline gene at one end, perhaps through a read error. V is TRBV20-1 and J is TRBJ2-5, with D perhaps given as TRBD1 or TRBD2 (5 bases each). There are 12 residues in the CDR3. The germline gives CDR1 DFQATT, CDR2 SNEGSKA (reference sequence). This chain's CDR3 is CRASWGKETQYF. For the CDR3, the DNA is TGCAGGGCTAGCTGGGGCAAGGAGACCCAGTACTTC.

The chain links TRBV4-1 to TRBJ1-1; TRBD1 matches 7 bases. CDR1 and CDR2 from the germline V gene are MGHRA and YSYEKL. The CDR3 extends over 14 amino acids. Trimming removed 5 bases from V and 2 bases from J; junction bases left unmatched: 5. DNA for the CDR3: TGCGCCAGCAGCATGAACAGGGGAAACACTGAAGCTTTCTTT. Protein: CASSMNRGNTEAFF.

V and J are TRBV7-6 and TRBJ1-5; D is perhaps TRBD1 (5 bases). Per the germline V gene, CDR1 is SGHVS and CDR2 is FNYEAQ. There are 15 residues in the CDR3. V was pared by 5 bases and J by 5 bases, with 16 bases between. CDR3 loop: CASSPRAAGDQPQHF. CDR3 coding DNA: TGTGCCAGCAGCCCACGGGCCGCGGGGGATCAGCCCCAGCATTTT.

The genes are TRBV29-1 and TRBJ2-7; D perhaps matches TRBD2 (5 bases). V dropped 4 bases and J dropped 6 bases, with 13 bases sitting between them. CDR1 is SQVTM, CDR2 ANQGSEA, per germline. The CDR3 has 12 residues. The CDR3 is CSVGVAGLEQYF. DNA of the CDR3: TGCAGCGTTGGGGTGGCGGGCCTCGAGCAGTACTTC.

The V and J genes are TRBV6-5 and TRBJ2-5, with no clear D. The CDR3 extends over 14 amino acids. The V gene lost 5 bases and the J gene lost 0 bases, with 10 bases spanning the gap. CDR1 and CDR2 (germline): MNHEY, SVGAGI. CDR3 in amino acids: CASSTDGYQETQYF. In DNA form, the CDR3 reads TGTGCCAGCAGTACAGACGGATACCAAGAGACCCAGTACTTC.

The chain is built from TRBV29-1 and TRBJ1-6, with D perhaps matching TRBD1 (6 bases). The CDR3 is made up of 13 amino acids. Germline loops: CDR1 SQVTM, CDR2 ANQGSEA. V dropped 6 bases and J dropped 7 bases, with 13 bases sitting between them. CDR3 sequence (DNA): TGCAGCGTAAGCCGGGACACCAATTCACCCCTCCACTTT. It translates to CSVSRDTNSPLHF. The full variable domain, in which reference TRBV29-1 and TRBJ1-6 provide the parts outside the CDR3, is SAVISQKPSRDICQRGTSLTIQCQVDSQVTMMFWYRQQPGQSLTLIATANQGSEATYESGFVIDKFPISRPNLTFSTLTVSNMSPEDSSIYLCSVSRDTNSPLHFGNGTRLTVT.

V and J are TRBV5-1 and TRBJ2-5; D gene ambiguous. CDR1 is SGHRS and CDR2 is YFSETQ in the germline V gene. This CDR3 has 11 residues. With 6 bases removed from V and 4 bases from J, the gap between germline ends came to 7 bases. The CDR3 coding sequence is TGCGCCAGCAAAGGTTCAGAGACCCAGTACTTC. This sequence encodes CASKGSETQYF.

The chain carries TRBV10-3 and TRBJ2-1, with 7 nucleotides matching TRBD2. Germline CDR1 and CDR2: ENHRY and SYGVKD. The V and J ends lost 0 bases and 8 bases, in that order; junction bases with no gene match: 13. The CDR3 spans 17 residues. CDR3 loop: CAISESPWGGDADEQFF. In DNA, the CDR3 is TGTGCCATCAGTGAGTCTCCCTGGGGGGGAGATGCGGATGAGCAGTTCTTC.

The chain combines TRBV6-6 with TRBJ2-7; 10 bases are a match to TRBD2. This CDR3 contains 15 residues. V lost 6 bases to trimming and J lost 0 bases; unmatched junction nucleotides: 5. Germline lookup yields CDR1 MNHNY and CDR2 SVGAGI (reference sequence). The CDR3 here is CASRASGSFSYEQYF. The CDR3 DNA reads as TGTGCCAGCAGGGCTAGCGGGAGTTTCTCCTACGAGCAGTACTTC.

The chain couples TRBV7-9 to TRBJ2-7, with D possibly being TRBD1 or TRBD2 (5 bases each). This CDR3 has 14 residues. The germline V gene has CDR1 SEHNR and CDR2 FQNEAQ (reference sequence). Trimming left V 4 bases short and J 2 bases short, with 12 bases between. The CDR3 loop is CASSSRGVTYEQYF. CDR3 DNA sequence: TGTGCCAGCAGCTCCAGAGGGGTAACCTACGAGCAGTACTTC.

The rearrangement uses TRBV2 and TRBJ2-2; 12 bases map to TRBD2. CDR3 length equals 18 residues. V lost 2 bases, J lost 8 bases, and 12 bases stayed unmatched. Germline CDR1 reads SNHLY; CDR2 reads FYNNEI. CDR3 sequence (DNA): TGTGCCAGCAGTGAATCTTTTCCGGGACTAGCGGGTATAGGGGAGCTGTTTTTT. The encoded protein is CASSESFPGLAGIGELFF.

The V gene is TRBV20-1, the J gene TRBJ2-3, with TRBD2 matching 10 bases. This CDR3 is 17 amino acids long. The V gene end was trimmed by 0 bases and the J gene end by 2 bases; junction bases not matched to a gene: 8. Germline CDR1 DFQATT, CDR2 SNEGSKA (reference sequence). The CDR3 sequence: CSARDPASGSITDTQYF. DNA for the CDR3: TGCAGTGCTAGAGATCCGGCTAGCGGGAGTATCACAGATACGCAGTATTTT.

The V call is TRBV5-1, the J call TRBJ2-7; a possible D gene is TRBD2 (6 bases). V was shortened by 1 base and J by 4 bases, with 18 bases between the two germline ends. Germline V CDR1 and CDR2: SGHRS, YFSETQ. The CDR3 covers 16 residues. CDR3: CASSLFPLRGGYEQYF. As DNA, the CDR3 is TGCGCCAGCAGCTTGTTCCCCCTTAGGGGAGGATACGAGCAGTACTTC.

V is TRBV12-3 or TRBV12-4 and J is TRBJ2-4; D is perhaps TRBD1 or TRBD2 (7 bases each). The J call may be wrong; the DNA end is better matched by TRBJ2-7. The CDR3 loop spans 14 amino acids. CDR3 in DNA: TGTGCCAGCACCCGAAGCGGGACAGCGCACGAGCAGTACTTC. It encodes CASTRSGTAHEQYF.

The CDR3 coding sequence is TGTGCCAGCAGTTTATCGGGACTCCGTTTCGAGCAGTACTTC. Encoded protein: CASSLSGLRFEQYF. The chain carries TRBV12-3 or TRBV12-4 and TRBJ2-4; a weak D match, TRBD2 (6 bases). The end of the DNA fits TRBJ2-7 better, so the J call may be wrong. The CDR3 runs 14 residues.

This clonotype was seen a few times. V usage is TRBV20-1 and J usage is TRBJ2-1; possible D gene TRBD1, 6 bases. Germline-derived CDR1 and CDR2 are DFQATT and SNEGSKA (reference sequence). CDR3 length: 11 residues. V was cut by 5 bases and J by 5 bases, with 7 bases left in between. CDR3 loop: CSADRHNEQFF. As DNA, the CDR3 is TGCAGTGCTGACAGGCACAATGAGCAGTTCTTC.

V is TRBV6-2 or TRBV6-3 and J is TRBJ2-7, with unresolved D. Germline values: CDR1 MNHEY, CDR2 SVGEGT. Trimming shortened V by 2 bases and J by 2 bases, and 16 bases separated the two germline ends. CDR3 size: 16 residues. In DNA form, the CDR3 reads TGTGCCAGCAGTTACGTCGGCGGCCTGCTAGCCTACGAGCAGTACTTC. As protein: CASSYVGGLLAYEQYF.

The gene calls are TRBV12-3 or TRBV12-4 and TRBJ2-5; D is ambiguous. The CDR3 spans 15 residues. V was clipped by 3 bases and J by 2 bases, with 13 bases between them. CDR3 region: CASSFDGTVQETQYF. The CDR3 DNA is TGTGCCAGCAGTTTTGATGGTACTGTACAAGAGACCCAGTACTTC.